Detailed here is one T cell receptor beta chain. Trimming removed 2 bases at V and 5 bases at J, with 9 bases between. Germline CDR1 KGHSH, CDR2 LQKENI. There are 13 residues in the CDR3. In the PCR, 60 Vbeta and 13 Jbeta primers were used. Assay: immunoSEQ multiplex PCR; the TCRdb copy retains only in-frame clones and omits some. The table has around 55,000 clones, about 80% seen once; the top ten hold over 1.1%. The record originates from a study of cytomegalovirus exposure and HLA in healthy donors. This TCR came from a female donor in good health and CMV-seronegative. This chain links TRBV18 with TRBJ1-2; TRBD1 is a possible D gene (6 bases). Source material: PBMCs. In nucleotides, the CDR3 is TGTGCCAGCTCACCAGGGGGCTGGTATGGCTACACCTTC. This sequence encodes CASSPGGWYGYTF.